The present T cell receptor beta chain was sequenced within a study of cytomegalovirus exposure and HLA in healthy donors. Overall study findings and caveats: Later analysis indicated greater clonal expansion among HLA-associated TCR beta chains than among equally common other chains.

In the case of this clone: Its antigen remains unidentified.

Vbeta (60) and Jbeta (13) primers were used in the PCR. This table comes from immunoSEQ multiplex PCR, and its TCRdb copy is limited to in-frame clones, with some not included. The sample includes some 140,000 clones, around 79% of them seen just once. This CDR3 contains 14 residues. The V gene's germline CDR1 is MNHEY and CDR2 SVGAGI. The V end lost 10 bases, the J end lost 4 bases, and 17 bases lay between the germline ends. The source is a man aged 35 to 55 in good health and CMV-seropositive. The chain recombines TRBV6-5 with TRBJ2-4; possible D gene TRBD2, 6 bases. The sequencing input was PBMCs. In nucleotides, the CDR3 is TGTGCCACTGCGGGACTGAGAGTAAAAAACATTCAGTACTTC. The encoded protein is CATAGLRVKNIQYF.